Sequencing of this T cell receptor beta chain was carried out in a study of breast tumors, draining lymph nodes, adjacent tissues. Regarding the study as a whole: Tumor T cell lymph node origin was a supported hypothesis, not proven. Tumor repertoires ranked between lymph nodes and nontumor tissue in diversity, with V and J gene preferences. Data fit most tumor T cells coming from lymph node, expanding in tumor. Tumor and nontumor repertoires were significantly more similar in luminal-like than in basal-like breast cancer.

Unmatched junction bases numbered 7, after V lost 2 bases and J lost 5 bases. The CDR3 has 16 amino acids. Germline loops: CDR1 ENHRY, CDR2 SYGVKD. TCRdb reanalysed the multiplex PCR reads using MiXCR and keeps one entry per CDR3 protein. In the table there are some 8,500 distinct CDR3 sequences, around 42% of which are singletons. This clonotype was counted once. The antigen remains undetermined. The sequenced material came from tumor-adjacent breast tissue. The chain couples TRBV10-3 to TRBJ2-7; 12 positions match TRBD2. The clonotype originates from a female donor with breast cancer. Some clones in this sample may be carry-over from other donors' samples. In nucleotides, the CDR3 is TGTGCCATCAGTGAGGGGGCTAGCGGGAGGGCCAACGAGCAGTACTTC. This encodes CAISEGASGRANEQYF.